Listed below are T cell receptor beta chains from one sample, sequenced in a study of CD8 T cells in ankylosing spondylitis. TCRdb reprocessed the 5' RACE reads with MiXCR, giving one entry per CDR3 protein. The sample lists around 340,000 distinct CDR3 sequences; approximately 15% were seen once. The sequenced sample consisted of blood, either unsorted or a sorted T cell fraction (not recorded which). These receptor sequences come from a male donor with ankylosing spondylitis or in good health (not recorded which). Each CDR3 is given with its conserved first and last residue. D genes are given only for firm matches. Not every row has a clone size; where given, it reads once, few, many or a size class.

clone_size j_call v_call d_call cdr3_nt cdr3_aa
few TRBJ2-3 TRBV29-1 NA TGCAGCGTTGAAGTTCTCGGTTATACGCAGTATTTT CSVEVLGYTQYF
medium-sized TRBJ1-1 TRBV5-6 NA TGTGCCAGCAGTTCCTTGGGGAGATACACTGAAGCTTTCTTT CASSSLGRYTEAFF
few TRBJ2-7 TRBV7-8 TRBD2 TGTGCCAGCAGCCCCTCCGGGGGGGAAGGCTACGAGCAGTACTTC CASSPSGGEGYEQYF
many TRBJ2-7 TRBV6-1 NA TGTGCCAGCAGCCGGGACCGAGAGTACGAGCAGTACTTC CASSRDREYEQYF
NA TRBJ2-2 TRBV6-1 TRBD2 TGTGCCAGCAGGAGAGCGGGAGTAAGGACCGGGGAGCTGTTTTTT CASRRAGVRTGELFF
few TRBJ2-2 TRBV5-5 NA TGTGCCAGCAGCCCATCATCACCGACCGGGGAGCTGTTTTTT CASSPSSPTGELFF
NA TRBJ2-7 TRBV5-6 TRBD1 TGTGCCAGCAGCTTTACAACAGGGGCCACCTACGAGCAGTACTTC CASSFTTGATYEQYF
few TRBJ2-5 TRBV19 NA TGTGCCAGTAGTATCGATGCAGGGCACGGGGAGACCCAGTACTTC CASSIDAGHGETQYF
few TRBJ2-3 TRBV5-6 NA TGTGCCAGCAGCTTGGCCTCCCTCAGAGTCTTGTATTTT CASSLASLRVLYF
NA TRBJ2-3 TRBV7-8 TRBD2 TGTGCCAGCAGCTTTTCTAGCGGGAGGGTCACAGATACGCAGTATTTT CASSFSSGRVTDTQYF
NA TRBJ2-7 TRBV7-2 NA TGTGCCAGCAGCTTTGGGGTCCTCTACGAGCAGTACTTC CASSFGVLYEQYF
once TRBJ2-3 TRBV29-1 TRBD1 TGCAGCGTATGGACCCGGACAGGGAGCACAGATACGCAGTATTTT CSVWTRTGSTDTQYF
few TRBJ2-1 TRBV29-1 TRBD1 TGCAGCGTTGAACCCCAATGGGGGGTGGGGGGACAGGGGGCGTACAATGAGCAGTTCTTC CSVEPQWGVGGQGAYNEQFF
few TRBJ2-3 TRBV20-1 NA TGCAGTGCTGGTCACCAGAGAGATACGCAGTATTTT CSAGHQRDTQYF
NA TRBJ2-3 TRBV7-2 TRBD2 TGTGCCAGCAGCTTAGGACCGGGGGGTACGCAGTATTTT CASSLGPGGTQYF
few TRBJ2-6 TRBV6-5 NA TGTGCCAGCAGTTACTCGCACGGATATACTTCTGGGGCCAACGTCCTGACTTTC CASSYSHGYTSGANVLTF
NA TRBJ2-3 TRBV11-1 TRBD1 TGTGCCAGCAGCGCGCGGGACAGGGTGAGAGCAGATACGCAGTATTTT CASSARDRVRADTQYF
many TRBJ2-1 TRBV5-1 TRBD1 TGCGCCAGCAGCCAAGACAGGGGGCTAGCCCTCAATGAGCAGTTCTTC CASSQDRGLALNEQFF
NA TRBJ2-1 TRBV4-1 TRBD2 TGCGCCAGCAGCCTCCAGCTAGCGGGGGAATACAATGAGCAGTTCTTC CASSLQLAGEYNEQFF
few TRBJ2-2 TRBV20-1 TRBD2 TGCAGTGCCTCCCTAGCGGGGGGGCGTCGGCTCGGGGAGCTGTTTTTT CSASLAGGRRLGELFF
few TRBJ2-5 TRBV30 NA TGTGCCTGGGGGCCTTACGAAGAGACCCAGTACTTC CAWGPYEETQYF
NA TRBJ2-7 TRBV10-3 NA TGTGCCATCAGTGAGACGGGCTCCTACGAGCAGTACTTC CAISETGSYEQYF
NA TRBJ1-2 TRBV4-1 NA TGCGCCAGCAGCCAAGACATTCGGCTAACTAACTATGGCTACACCTTC CASSQDIRLTNYGYTF
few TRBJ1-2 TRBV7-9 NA TGTGCCAATGGAGGGTTGAACTATGGCTACACCTTC CANGGLNYGYTF
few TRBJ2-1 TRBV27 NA TGTGCCAGCAGCCAAAACCCCGACGCTGTGGATGAGCAGTTCTTC CASSQNPDAVDEQFF
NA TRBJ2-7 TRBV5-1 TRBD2 TGCGCCAGCAGCTTTGGTAGCGGGAGGATTATCTACGAGCAGTACTTC CASSFGSGRIIYEQYF
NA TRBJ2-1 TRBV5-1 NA TGCGCCAGCAGCTTGCAATCCTACAATGAGCAGTTCTTC CASSLQSYNEQFF
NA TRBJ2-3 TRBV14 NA TGTGCCAGCAGCCACCGTGGACGGGATGGTGATACGCAGTATTTT CASSHRGRDGDTQYF
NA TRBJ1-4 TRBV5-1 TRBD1 TGCGCCAGCAGCTCACAGGGGAATAATGAAAAACTGTTTTTT CASSSQGNNEKLFF
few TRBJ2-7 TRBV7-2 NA TGTGCCAGCAGCTTGGGGTCCGGGATCGTGGGCGAGCAGTACTTC CASSLGSGIVGEQYF
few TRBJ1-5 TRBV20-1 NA TGCAGTGCTAGAGATTCGACCAGTCAGCCCCAGCATTTT CSARDSTSQPQHF
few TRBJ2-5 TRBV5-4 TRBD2 TGTGCCAGCAGCTTAGTAACTAGCGGTCAAGAGACCCAGTACTTC CASSLVTSGQETQYF
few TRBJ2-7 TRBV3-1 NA TGTGCCAGCAGCCAATACGGCTTCTCCTACGAGCAGTACTTC CASSQYGFSYEQYF
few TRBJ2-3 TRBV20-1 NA TGCAGTGCTGCCAGCGCGAGACAGGCGAAGTATTTT CSAASARQAKYF
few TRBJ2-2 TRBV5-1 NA TGCGCCAGCAGCCCGGGACCGACGAACACCGGGGAGCTGTTTTTT CASSPGPTNTGELFF
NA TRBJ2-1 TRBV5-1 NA TGCACCAGCAGCGGCCTAGAGGGCGGTGAGCAGTTCTTC CTSSGLEGGEQFF
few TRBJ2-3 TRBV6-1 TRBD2 TGTGCCAGCAGTCCCAAGGGGGCGGGAGGGCCAGATGGAGATACGCAGTATTTT CASSPKGAGGPDGDTQYF
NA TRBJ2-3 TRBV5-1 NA TGCGCCAGCAGCTTGAGTGACCAGCAGTATTTT CASSLSDQQYF
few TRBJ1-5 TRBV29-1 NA TGCAGCATCCAGGGCCCAGGCAATCAGCCCCAGCATTTT CSIQGPGNQPQHF
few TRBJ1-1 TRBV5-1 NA TGCGCCAGCAGCGAACAGGGTTACGTGAACACTGAAGCTTTCTTT CASSEQGYVNTEAFF
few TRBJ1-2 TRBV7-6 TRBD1 TGTGCCAGCAGCTCTCACTTCGGACAGGGGAATAACTATGGCTACACCTTC CASSSHFGQGNNYGYTF
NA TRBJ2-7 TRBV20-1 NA TGCAGTGCTCCGGGAAATGAGGGTTTCTACGAGCAGTACTTC CSAPGNEGFYEQYF
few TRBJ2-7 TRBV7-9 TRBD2 TGTGCCAGCAGCTCGATAGCGGGAGGGCAGTCCGAGCAGTACTTC CASSSIAGGQSEQYF
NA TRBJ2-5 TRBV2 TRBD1 TGTGCCAGCAGTGGCGACAGGGGGCTGGAGACCCAGTACTTC CASSGDRGLETQYF
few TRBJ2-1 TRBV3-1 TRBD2 TGTGCCAGCAGCTCCTTCCGGCGAGCGGGAGCTCGTGTGCAGTTCTTC CASSSFRRAGARVQFF
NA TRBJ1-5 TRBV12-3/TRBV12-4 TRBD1 TGTGCCAGCAGTTTAAGGGGGCTCGGCAATCAGCCCCAGCATTTT CASSLRGLGNQPQHF